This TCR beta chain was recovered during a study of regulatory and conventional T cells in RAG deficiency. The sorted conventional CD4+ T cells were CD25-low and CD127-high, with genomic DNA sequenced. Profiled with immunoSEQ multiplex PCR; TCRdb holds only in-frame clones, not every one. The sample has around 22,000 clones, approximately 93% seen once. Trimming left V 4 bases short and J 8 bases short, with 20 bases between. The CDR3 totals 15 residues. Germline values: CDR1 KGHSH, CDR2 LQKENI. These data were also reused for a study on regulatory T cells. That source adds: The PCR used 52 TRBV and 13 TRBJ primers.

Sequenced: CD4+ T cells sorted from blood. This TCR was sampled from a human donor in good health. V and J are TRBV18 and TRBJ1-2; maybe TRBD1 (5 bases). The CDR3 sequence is CASSRDPGSLEGYTF. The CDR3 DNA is TGTGCCAGCTCACGAGATCCAGGGTCCCTGGAGGGCTACACCTTC.